This note documents a single T cell receptor (beta chain) sequence. The antigen remains unidentified. The CDR3 totals 14 residues. The V end lost 2 bases, the J end lost 6 bases, and 11 bases lay between the germline ends. Germline values: CDR1 MNHEY, CDR2 SVGAGI. These data originate in a study of cytomegalovirus exposure and HLA in healthy donors. Use of 60 Vbeta and 13 Jbeta primers characterized the PCR. Measured with immunoSEQ multiplex PCR; TCRdb has only the in-frame clones, and not every one. Here the sample spans about 45,000 clones, approximately 47% being singletons. Notes on the study in general: In vitro data verified three CMV-associated chains as specific for CMV antigens. An analysis was carried out later, and it reportedly showed fewer N-insertions in an Asian-associated ancestry cluster than the approximately 700-donor mean. TCR association rates varied by HLA locus in a later analysis, with DRB1 highest and HLA-C lowest.

Input material: PBMCs. This chain links TRBV6-5 with TRBJ2-1; a weak D match, TRBD2 (6 bases). This clonotype originated in a man aged 60-69 years in good health and CMV-seronegative. The CDR3 loop is CASSYGAGINEQFF. The CDR3, as DNA: TGTGCCAGCAGTTACGGGGCGGGAATCAATGAGCAGTTCTTC.